This T cell receptor (beta chain) was profiled in a study of control samples from healthy donors and cancer patients. The repertoire was sequenced with immunoSEQ multiplex PCR; TCRdb's copy has only in-frame clones and lacks some. The sample holds 75,000 to 95,000 clones, about nine tenths seen once. The CDR3 consists of 13 residues. Trimming took off 4 bases at V and 4 bases at J, with 8 bases between the two ends. In germline, CDR1 is MNHEY, CDR2 SVGAGI. The receptor was isolated from a woman between 18 and 29 years old in good health. Sequenced: blood. The genes are TRBV6-5 and TRBJ1-5; D not resolved. CDR3 sequence: CASSLTVNQPQHF. In nucleotides, the CDR3 is TGTGCCAGCAGTTTAACAGTTAATCAGCCCCAGCATTTT.